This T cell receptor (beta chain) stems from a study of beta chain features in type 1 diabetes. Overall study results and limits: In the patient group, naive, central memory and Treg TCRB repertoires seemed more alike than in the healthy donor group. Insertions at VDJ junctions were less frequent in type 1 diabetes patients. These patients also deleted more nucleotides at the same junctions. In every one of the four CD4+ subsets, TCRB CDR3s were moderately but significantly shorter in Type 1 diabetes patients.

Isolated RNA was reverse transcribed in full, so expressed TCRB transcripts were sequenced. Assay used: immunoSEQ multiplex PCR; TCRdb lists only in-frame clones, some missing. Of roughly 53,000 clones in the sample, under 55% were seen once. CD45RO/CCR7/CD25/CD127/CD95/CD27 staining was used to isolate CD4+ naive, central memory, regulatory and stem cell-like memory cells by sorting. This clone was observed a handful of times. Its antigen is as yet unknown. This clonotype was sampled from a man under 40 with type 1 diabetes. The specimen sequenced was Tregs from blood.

The CDR3 DNA is TGTGCCATCAGGAGGGACAGCCTCTACGAGCAGTACTTC. Protein sequence: CAIRRDSLYEQYF. The chain links TRBV10-3 to TRBJ2-7, with 7 bases matching TRBD1. Germline trimming cut 6 bases from V and 3 bases from J; bases unmatched to any gene: 5. Germline-derived CDR1 and CDR2 are ENHRY and SYGVKD. The CDR3 contains 13 residues.